This TCR beta chain came from a study of CD8 T cells in ankylosing spondylitis. General study points: Disease-linked clones were reportedly significantly enriched in matched ankylosing spondylitis synovial fluid.

The CDR3 contains 12 residues. TCRdb redid the calling of the 5' RACE reads with MiXCR, one entry per CDR3 protein. The table shows about 320,000 distinct CDR3 sequences, with around a tenth occurring only once. Of note for this clonotype: Its antigen is still unknown. Since a much larger clone is just one base distant, this may be a read error.

This clonotype was sampled from a female donor with ankylosing spondylitis or in good health (not recorded which). This chain connects TRBV12-3 or TRBV12-4 to TRBJ1-2, with unresolved D. Material: blood, either unsorted or a sorted T cell fraction (not recorded which). This chain's CDR3 is CACSVGGGGYTF. In nucleotides, the CDR3 is TGTGCCTGCAGTGTCGGAGGCGGTGGCTACACCTTC.